These 22 T cell receptor beta chains share one sample of origin, sequenced in a study of technical replicates of blood from four donors. The protocol was immunoSEQ multiplex PCR, while the TCRdb copy is restricted to in-frame clones and leaves out a portion. The data contain approximately 95,000 clones, 85% to 95% of them seen just once; the ten biggest clones take up about 0.35%. The sample was T cells isolated from PBMCs. Receptor source: a human donor in good health.

V usage is TRBV27 and J usage is TRBJ2-7, with 7 bases fitting TRBD1. This CDR3 region has 16 residues. Germline-derived CDR1 and CDR2 are MNHEY and SMNVEV (reference sequence). V dropped 5 bases and J dropped 1; count of bases not matched to a gene: 11. CDR3 DNA sequence: TGTGCCAGCAGTCCCTCGACGGGACAGCTTTCCTACGAGCAGTACTTC. This sequence encodes CASSPSTGQLSYEQYF.

The chain links TRBV5-1 to TRBJ2-7; 7 bases map to TRBD2. Germline V gene data show CDR1 as SGHRS and CDR2 as YFSETQ. J gave up 2 bases and V 0 bases, and 5 bases lay outside the gene matches. This CDR3 spans 15 amino acids. CDR3 in DNA: TGCGCCAGCAGCTTGGACTCACTAGCGACCTACGAGCAGTACTTC. Its translation: CASSLDSLATYEQYF.

The gene calls are TRBV5-4 and TRBJ2-5; tentatively, D is TRBD2 (6 bases). There are 15 residues in the CDR3. The germline gives CDR1 SGHNT, CDR2 YYREEE (reference sequence). Deletions cut 2 bases from V and 7 bases from J, with 18 bases between. The CDR3 protein is CASSLDMEGYVTQYF. Here the CDR3 DNA reads TGTGCCAGCAGCTTAGACATGGAGGGGTACGTGACCCAGTACTTC.

The J gene is TRBJ1-1, the V gene TRBV7-2; D is uncertain. The CDR3 length is 14 residues. The V end was cut by 1 base, the J end by 4 bases, with 10 bases between. CDR1 is SGHTA and CDR2 is FQGNSA in the germline V gene. CDR3 DNA sequence: TGTGCCAGCAGCTTAGAAATACGGGTCACTGAAGCTTTCTTT. Its translation: CASSLEIRVTEAFF.

J is TRBJ2-7 and V is TRBV2; 7 positions agree with TRBD1. J gave up 0 bases and V 5 bases, and 4 bases lay outside the gene matches. CDR3 length equals 14 residues. Germline V lookup: CDR1 SNHLY, CDR2 FYNNEI. The CDR3 region has the DNA TGTGCCAGCAGTATGACAGGGAGCTCCTACGAGCAGTACTTC. Translated: CASSMTGSSYEQYF.

CDR3 in amino acids: CASSPRGENTEAFF. CDR3 DNA sequence: TGTGCCAGCAGCCCCAGGGGGGAGAACACTGAAGCTTTCTTT. The J gene is TRBJ1-1, the V gene TRBV5-4, with 7 positions matching TRBD1. The CDR3 sequence is 14 residues long. The ends lost 4 bases at V and 1 base at J; junction bases unmatched: 4. The germline CDR1 and CDR2 sequences are SGHNT and YYREEE (reference sequence).

This chain connects TRBV4-1 to TRBJ1-1, with D possibly matching TRBD1 (6 bases). The CDR3 spans 16 residues. Germline lookup yields CDR1 MGHRA and CDR2 YSYEKL. Between the trimmed V and J ends, which lost 1 base and 4 bases, there was a span of 16 bases. This CDR3 is CASSQGGGLFLTEAFF. In DNA form, the CDR3 reads TGCGCCAGCAGCCAAGGGGGGGGGCTCTTTCTCACTGAAGCTTTCTTT.

The CDR3 here is CAISGGQGEGYTGELFF. Here the CDR3 DNA reads TGTGCCATCAGTGGGGGACAGGGCGAGGGGTACACCGGGGAGCTGTTTTTT. J is TRBJ2-2 and V is TRBV10-3, with 9 positions matching TRBD1. Germline V gives CDR1 ENHRY, CDR2 SYGVKD. The CDR3 extends over 17 amino acids. Trimming cost V 4 bases and J 3 bases; bases outside gene matches: 9.

The rearrangement links TRBV4-3 to TRBJ2-2; D is perhaps TRBD1 (5 bases). This CDR3 region has 15 residues. In germline, CDR1 is LGHNA, CDR2 YSLEER. Trimming took off 0 bases at V and 7 bases at J, with 12 bases between the two ends. The CDR3 DNA is TGCGCCAGCAGCCAAGATAGGGGCAGGCACGGGGAGCTGTTTTTT. Protein product: CASSQDRGRHGELFF.

The J gene is TRBJ1-2, the V gene TRBV30; D perhaps matches TRBD1 (6 bases). Germline assignment: CDR1 GTSNPN and CDR2 SVGIG (reference sequence). The CDR3 totals 14 residues. V lost 0 bases and J 8 bases, leaving 16 bases between the germline ends. The CDR3 reads CAWSVPGQKDGYTF. CDR3 bases: TGTGCCTGGAGTGTACCCGGACAGAAGGACGGCTACACCTTC.

In nucleotides, the CDR3 is TGCGCCAGCAGCCAAGGGGGGGGAGCTTTCTTT. Translating gives CASSQGGGAFF. V is TRBV4-1 and J is TRBJ1-1, with D possibly being TRBD1 (5 bases). CDR3 length equals 11 residues. Looked up from germline, CDR1 is MGHRA and CDR2 is YSYEKL. The ends were cut back, 1 base at V and 10 bases at J, with 7 bases in the middle.

J is TRBJ2-3 and V is TRBV7-2; 9 bases agree with TRBD2. CDR1 and CDR2 (germline): SGHTA, FQGNSA. With 4 bases clipped from V and 1 base from J, the junction kept 3 bases outside the gene matches. The CDR3 has 15 residues. CDR3 bases: TGTGCCAGCAGCTCACTAGCGGGTGGCACAGATACGCAGTATTTT. It specifies CASSSLAGGTDTQYF.

The chain carries TRBV6-5 and TRBJ2-7; D gene ambiguous. There are 10 residues in the CDR3. In germline, CDR1 is MNHEY, CDR2 SVGAGI. V was clipped by 8 bases and J by 6 bases, with 8 bases between them. CDR3 loop: CASGVSEQYF. The CDR3 bases are TGTGCCAGCGGAGTTAGCGAGCAGTACTTC.

The V and J genes are TRBV27 and TRBJ2-6, with 7 bases identical to TRBD1. This CDR3 is built from 15 residues. Germline CDR1 is MNHEY and CDR2 is SMNVEV (reference sequence). J gave up 2 bases and V 2 bases, and 0 bases lay outside the gene matches. DNA of the CDR3: TGTGCCAGCAGTTTACAGGGGGCTGGGGCCAACGTCCTGACTTTC. This codes for CASSLQGAGANVLTF.

The chain is built from TRBV27 and TRBJ2-5, with D perhaps TRBD2 (6 bases). Trimming cost V 2 bases and J 1 base, with 17 bases left between them. The germline V gene encodes CDR1 MNHEY and CDR2 SMNVEV (reference sequence). The CDR3 loop spans 17 amino acids. CDR3 protein: CASSLLGAHSGQETQYF. The CDR3 DNA is TGTGCCAGCAGTTTACTAGGGGCCCATAGCGGCCAAGAGACCCAGTACTTC.

The chain combines TRBV7-9 with TRBJ2-1; TRBD1 matches at 9 bases. The germline gives CDR1 SEHNR, CDR2 FQNEAQ (reference sequence). The CDR3 has 17 amino acids. Trimming at V came to 5 bases and at J to 4 bases, leaving 12 bases not matched to a gene. This CDR3 reads CASSPTAGTGFYNEQFF. CDR3 DNA sequence: TGTGCCAGCAGCCCCACCGCCGGGACAGGGTTTTACAATGAGCAGTTCTTC. Filled out from reference TRBV7-9 and TRBJ2-1, the complete variable domain reads DTGVSQNPRHKITKRGQNVTFRCDPISEHNRLYWYRQTLGQGPEFLTYFQNEAQLEKSRLLSDRFSAERPKGSFSTLEIQRTEQGDSAMYLCASSPTAGTGFYNEQFFGPGTRLTVL.

V is TRBV7-4 and J is TRBJ2-7; D is perhaps TRBD1 (5 bases). Between the trimmed V and J ends, which lost 9 bases and 2 bases, there was a span of 5 bases. The V gene's germline CDR1 is SGHVT and CDR2 SQSDAQ. The CDR3 has 10 residues. CDR3 sequence: CARGPYEQYF. CDR3 in DNA: TGTGCCAGGGGGCCCTACGAGCAGTACTTC.

This clone appeared a few times. The CDR3 loop is CASSPQGVYTGELFF. CDR3 nucleotide sequence: TGTGCCAGCAGCCCCCAGGGGGTTTACACCGGGGAGCTGTTTTTT. The rearrangement joins TRBV14 to TRBJ2-2; 7 positions agree with TRBD1. CDR1 is SGHDN, CDR2 FVKESK, per germline. CDR3 length equals 15 residues. The V gene end was trimmed by 4 bases and the J gene end by 3 bases; junction bases not matched to a gene: 5. Complete variable domain (other parts from reference TRBV14 and TRBJ2-2): EAGVTQFPSHSVIEKGQTVTLRCDPISGHDNLYWYRRVMGKEIKFLLHFVKESKQDESGMPNNRFLAERTGGTYSTLKVQPAELEDSGVYFCASSPQGVYTGELFFGEGSRLTVL.

CDR3 sequence: CASSLGQSIFNEQFF. The CDR3 region has the DNA TGCGCCAGCAGCTTGGGGCAGTCAATCTTCAATGAGCAGTTCTTC. This chain links TRBV5-1 with TRBJ2-1; the D is unclear. Germline assignment: CDR1 SGHRS and CDR2 YFSETQ. V was cut by 0 bases and J by 6 bases, with 13 bases left in between. CDR3 length: 15 residues.

This clone was seen a handful of times. V is TRBV10-2 and J is TRBJ1-1, with D maybe TRBD1 (5 bases). Between the trimmed V and J ends, which lost 4 bases and 1 base, there was a span of 13 bases. The CDR3 length is 15 residues. Per germline, CDR1 WSHSY and CDR2 SAAADI. CDR3 bases: TGCGCCAGCAGTGGAATCGACAGCTCGAACACTGAAGCTTTCTTT. This gives the protein CASSGIDSSNTEAFF.

V usage is TRBV5-6 and J usage is TRBJ2-6; TRBD1 aligns across 9 bases. Per germline, CDR1 SGHDT and CDR2 YYEEEE. The CDR3 runs 18 residues. V was pared by 3 bases and J by 2 bases, with 9 bases of the junction left unmatched. CDR3 region: CASSSTGGVITGANVLTF. The CDR3 coding sequence is TGTGCCAGCAGCTCCACAGGGGGCGTGATTACTGGGGCCAACGTCCTGACTTTC.

This chain connects TRBV4-2 to TRBJ1-1; TRBD1 agrees at 9 bases. The CDR3 sequence is 19 residues long. Germline V lookup: CDR1 LGHNA, CDR2 YNFKEQ. The V gene end was trimmed by 1 base and the J gene end by 1 base; junction bases not matched to a gene: 13. The CDR3 coding sequence is TGTGCCAGCAGCCAAGCCCCCGGGACAGGGAGGGGTAGGAACACTGAAGCTTTCTTT. This translates into CASSQAPGTGRGRNTEAFF.